Listed below are T cell receptor beta chains from one sample, sequenced in a study of control samples from healthy donors and cancer patients. Using immunoSEQ multiplex PCR, the repertoire was profiled, and TCRdb retains in-frame clones only, with some absent. The sample shows around 99,000 clones, more than 85% of them seen only once. Material for sequencing was blood. Every receptor here comes from a woman aged 50 to 65 in good health. The CDR3 runs from the conserved cysteine through the conserved F or W. Each record gives: CDR3 DNA, CDR3 protein, D gene, clone size, J gene, V gene. D genes are given only for firm matches. Rows give clone size only sometimes, using once, few, many, or a class for an expanded clone.

TGTGCCAGCAGCCAAGCCGGGACTCCGGTATGGAAAGCTTTCTTT | CASSQAGTPVWKAFF | NA | NA | TRBJ1-1 | TRBV14
TGTGCCAGCAGTGGTGGAGAGTGGTATGGCTACACCTTC | CASSGGEWYGYTF | NA | NA | TRBJ1-2 | TRBV25-1
TGCGCCAGCAGCCAAGATGGTAGGCTAGCGGGGTTGAACGAGCAGTACTTC | CASSQDGRLAGLNEQYF | TRBD2 | NA | TRBJ2-7 | TRBV4-1
TGTGCCAGCGGTAGCCCTGGGACTCCAGGGACCCAGTACTTC | CASGSPGTPGTQYF | NA | NA | TRBJ2-5 | TRBV7-2
TGTGCCAGTAGTATAGCCGGGGATAACTATGGCTACACCTTC | CASSIAGDNYGYTF | NA | NA | TRBJ1-2 | TRBV19
TGTGCCAGCCAGAAGGACGGCACAGATACGCAGTATTTT | CASQKDGTDTQYF | NA | NA | TRBJ2-3 | TRBV13
TGTGCCAGCAGCTCAGTAGGACAAGCCGGGGAGCTGTTTTTT | CASSSVGQAGELFF | NA | once | TRBJ2-2 | TRBV7-2
TGCGCCAGCAGCCAAGAGATTTTTTTCAGAGATAGCAATCAGCCCCAGCATTTT | CASSQEIFFRDSNQPQHF | NA | once | TRBJ1-5 | TRBV4-1
TGTGCCAGCAGCTTAGAGGGGCAGGTCCACGGCTACACCTTC | CASSLEGQVHGYTF | NA | many | TRBJ1-2 | TRBV7-9
TGTGCCAGCAGTTGGGGGGGAGGGGTCTCTGGGGCCAACGTCCTGACTTTC | CASSWGGGVSGANVLTF | TRBD2 | NA | TRBJ2-6 | TRBV6-2/TRBV6-3